This T cell receptor (beta chain) was found in a study of CD8 T cells in ankylosing spondylitis (dated by TCRdb to about 2017). Concerning the study at large: To find TCR variants linked to disease, the study profiled T cell receptor beta repertoires in ankylosing spondylitis patients and healthy donors. Samples of peripheral blood were taken, and for ankylosing spondylitis patients, synovial fluid was collected as well. The full study cohort comprised about 23 ankylosing spondylitis patients and about a hundred healthy donors. The research as a whole found: Some motif variants were previously reported in synovial fluid and blood of reactive arthritis patients, suggesting common disease-initiation mechanisms. In peripheral blood, the disease-linked clones were found at relatively low frequencies and had a CD8+ phenotype. The disease-linked clones were reported as significantly enriched in matched synovial fluid samples from ankylosing spondylitis patients. A TCR beta motif of about 8 highly homologous amino acid variants appeared characteristic of blood from ankylosing spondylitis patients.

There are a few counts of this clonotype. The clone's antigen remains unknown. Base qualities are not recorded, but no much larger clone differs from it by a single base. The reads were generated on an Illumina HiSeq 2500. TCR beta libraries were prepared by quantitative 5'-RACE with molecular barcodes. The study's processing was this. A new computational method, built on a probabilistic model of VDJ rearrangement, was used to identify disease-linked TCR variants. TCRdb handled the public reads itself, with Q25 trimming in fastp and clone calling in MiXCR, and kept productive beta chains. Rows with one shared CDR3 protein collapse into an entry with the most common genes and DNA. What appears here as the V and J calls and clone size reflects TCRdb's work, not the paper's. The sample table holds a few hundred thousand distinct CDR3 sequences, of which 10% to 15% were seen once. Of the sample, over 6.5% falls within the top ten clones.

As encoded in the germline V gene, CDR1 is MGHDK while CDR2 is SYGVNS. Ends trimmed: V by 5 bases, J by 4 bases; bases unmatched to a gene: 9. The cysteine opens and the phenylalanine closes a CDR3 of 16 amino acids. Of the read, only the CDR3 DNA is kept; its 48 bases are in frame from base 1. Recombination connected TRBV25-1 to TRBJ2-2, with 8 bases aligning to TRBD2. The clonotype comes from a male donor with ankylosing spondylitis. Material for sequencing was blood, either unsorted or a sorted T cell fraction (not recorded which). The nucleotide sequence reads as follows: TGTGCCAGCAGTAAACCGGGACTAGTCTCCACCGGGGAGCTGTTTTTT. Translated, this is CASSKPGLVSTGELFF.